The 24 T cell receptor beta chains reported below all come from one sample, sequenced in a study of regulatory and conventional T cells in RAG deficiency. The data were produced by immunoSEQ multiplex PCR, yet TCRdb's version contains in-frame clones alone and is incomplete. The table records tens of thousands of clones, 95% to 96% of them present only once. Blood CD4+ CD25-low CD127-high conventional T cells supplied the genomic DNA template. These same data were also listed under a study on regulatory T cells. From that report: Amplification used 52 TRBV primers and 13 TRBJ primers.

The sequenced material came from CD25- CD4+ T cells sorted from blood. Source of these receptors: a human donor in good health.

This rearrangement joins TRBV19 to TRBJ2-3; D is perhaps TRBD1 (5 bases). Germline V gives CDR1 LNHDA, CDR2 SQIVND (reference sequence). The CDR3 is made up of 13 amino acids. Trimming pared 7 bases from V and 4 bases from J, leaving 12 bases between. The CDR3 protein is CASTGQGADTQYF. As DNA, the CDR3 is TGTGCCAGTACTGGGCAGGGCGCAGATACGCAGTATTTT.

Regarding this clone: At the DNA level, this CDR3 is encoded by other sequences in the same sample as well. This chain links TRBV12-5 with TRBJ1-6, with D perhaps TRBD1 (5 bases). CDR1 is LGHNT and CDR2 is FRNRAP in the germline V gene. The CDR3 contains 18 residues. V was pared by 6 bases and J by 0 bases, with 18 bases between. CDR3 sequence reads: CASGPRTSESSYNSPLHF. CDR3 nucleotides: TGTGCTAGTGGCCCCCGGACATCAGAGAGCTCCTATAATTCACCCCTCCACTTT.

Here the CDR3 DNA reads TGCGCCAGCAGCGCCCTAGGGACAGGGGGAACTAATGAAAAACTGTTTTTT. This codes for CASSALGTGGTNEKLFF. The chain is built from TRBV5-1 and TRBJ1-4, with TRBD1 matching over 11 bases. With 4 bases clipped from V and 1 base from J, the junction kept 6 bases outside the gene matches. This CDR3 region has 17 residues. Germline lookup yields CDR1 SGHRS and CDR2 YFSETQ.

The V and J genes are TRBV18 and TRBJ1-4; a possible D gene is TRBD1 (6 bases). V was pared by 6 bases and J by 8 bases, with 16 bases between. Per germline, CDR1 KGHSH and CDR2 LQKENI. The CDR3 sequence is 14 residues long. This chain's CDR3 is CASSQGTDPEKLFF. CDR3 DNA sequence: TGTGCCAGCTCTCAGGGGACCGACCCCGAAAAACTGTTTTTT.

The chain carries TRBV6-4 and TRBJ1-6; the match to TRBD1 covers 7 bases. The CDR3 sequence is 13 residues long. Germline V gives CDR1 MRHNA, CDR2 SNTAGT. V shed 6 bases, J shed 9 bases, and the junction held 5 bases outside the gene matches. CDR3 region: CASRGTVGSPLHF. For the CDR3, the DNA is TGTGCCAGCAGGGGGACAGTCGGTTCACCCCTCCACTTT.

The rearrangement joins TRBV19 to TRBJ1-2; weak D call: TRBD1 (5 bases). CDR1 and CDR2 (germline): LNHDA, SQIVND (reference sequence). CDR3 length: 15 amino acids. Trimming removed 0 bases at V and 4 bases at J, with 12 bases between. DNA for the CDR3: TGTGCCAGTAGTATAGACCCCCGGGGACTCTATGGCTACACCTTC. The encoded protein is CASSIDPRGLYGYTF. Drawing the rest from reference TRBV19 and TRBJ1-2, the complete variable domain is DGGITQSPKYLFRKEGQNVTLSCEQNLNHDAMYWYRQDPGQGLRLIYYSQIVNDFQKGDIAEGYSVSREKKESFPLTVTSAQKNPTAFYLCASSIDPRGLYGYTFGSGTRLTVV.

V is TRBV7-8 and J is TRBJ1-5, with no clear D. V was pared by 2 bases and J by 0 bases, with 14 bases between. Germline values: CDR1 SGHVS, CDR2 FQNEAQ. The CDR3 extends over 17 amino acids. The CDR3 DNA reads as TGTGCCAGCAGCTTACTTTACGGGAGGAATAGCAATCAGCCCCAGCATTTT. As protein: CASSLLYGRNSNQPQHF.

This clone was picked up one time. The rearrangement uses TRBV6-5 and TRBJ2-5, with TRBD2 matching 10 bases. The CDR3 is 14 amino acids. CDR1 is MNHEY and CDR2 is SVGAGI in the germline V gene. The V and J ends lost 8 bases and 2 bases, in that order; junction bases with no gene match: 5. CDR3 loop: CASGLAGDQETQYF. In DNA form, the CDR3 reads TGTGCCAGCGGGCTAGCGGGGGATCAAGAGACCCAGTACTTC.

The V and J genes are TRBV28 and TRBJ1-2; a weak D match, TRBD1 (5 bases). The length of the CDR3 is 14 residues. Trimming removed 0 bases at V and 2 bases at J, with 7 bases between. CDR1 is MDHEN and CDR2 is SYDVKM in the germline V gene. Written as DNA, the CDR3 is TGTGCCAGCAGTTTATGGTCAGGGAACTATGGCTACACCTTC. Protein product: CASSLWSGNYGYTF.

CDR3 region: CASSIRGNYGYTF. As DNA, the CDR3 is TGTGCCAGCAGTATTAGGGGAAACTATGGCTACACCTTC. V usage is TRBV27 and J usage is TRBJ1-2; TRBD1 is a possible D gene (5 bases). Germline CDR1 reads MNHEY; CDR2 reads SMNVEV (reference sequence). The germline V and J ends were trimmed by 5 bases and 2 bases, with 9 bases remaining between them. CDR3 size: 13 residues.

The rearrangement joins TRBV2 to TRBJ2-5, with D possibly TRBD1 on 6 matching bases. V shed 5 bases and J shed 6 bases, with 13 bases lying between them. The CDR3 extends over 13 amino acids. The germline CDR1 and CDR2 sequences are SNHLY and FYNNEI. Here the CDR3 reads CASSLQGEQTQYF. CDR3 DNA sequence: TGTGCCAGCAGTTTACAGGGCGAACAGACCCAGTACTTC.

The chain carries TRBV2 and TRBJ2-3, with 8 bases lining up with TRBD1. The CDR3 contains 15 residues. CDR1 is SNHLY, CDR2 FYNNEI, per germline. Losses at the gene ends were 3 bases for V and 3 bases for J; bases not matched to a gene: 5. DNA for the CDR3: TGTGCCAGCAGTGAGCGGGACAGGTTAACAGATACGCAGTATTTT. It encodes CASSERDRLTDTQYF.

The chain combines TRBV30 with TRBJ2-2; D possibly corresponds to TRBD2 (7 bases). The CDR3 is made up of 13 amino acids. V lost 4 bases and J lost 4, with 10 bases in between. Germline CDR1 and CDR2: GTSNPN and SVGIG (reference sequence). CDR3 DNA sequence: TGTGCCTGGACGGGGGGCCTCACCGGGGAGCTGTTTTTT. Translation gives CAWTGGLTGELFF.

The gene calls are TRBV30 and TRBJ1-2, with 7 positions matching TRBD1. This CDR3 comprises 13 residues. V lost 3 bases and J lost 4; bases outside the gene matches: 5. Looked up from germline, CDR1 is GTSNPN and CDR2 is SVGIG (reference sequence). The CDR3 sequence: CAWRTGVGYGYTF. For the CDR3, the DNA is TGTGCCTGGAGAACAGGGGTCGGCTATGGCTACACCTTC.

The chain is built from TRBV5-4 and TRBJ2-3; 7 nucleotides agree with TRBD1. CDR1 is SGHNT and CDR2 is YYREEE in the germline V gene (reference sequence). The CDR3 consists of 16 residues. The junction had 7 bases not matched to a gene; V was cut back by 3 bases and J by 0 bases. DNA of the CDR3: TGTGCCAGCAGCTCCGTGACAGGGCGTAGCACAGATACGCAGTATTTT. This translates into CASSSVTGRSTDTQYF.

This chain uses TRBV5-4 with TRBJ2-3; 9 bases are a match to TRBD2. The germline V gene has CDR1 SGHNT and CDR2 YYREEE (reference sequence). The CDR3 totals 17 residues. With 4 bases clipped from V and 2 bases from J, the junction kept 11 bases outside the gene matches. This CDR3 reads CASSLLVSGGVTDTQYF. The CDR3 DNA is TGTGCCAGCAGCCTTCTAGTTAGCGGGGGAGTCACAGATACGCAGTATTTT.

This rearrangement joins TRBV28 to TRBJ2-5; 11 bases are shared with TRBD1. There are 15 residues in the CDR3. Per the germline V gene, CDR1 is MDHEN and CDR2 is SYDVKM. V trimming: 6 bases; J trimming: 0 bases; junction bases outside the gene matches: 3. The CDR3 here is CASSRDRGYQETQYF. The CDR3 region has the DNA TGTGCCAGCAGCCGGGACAGGGGGTACCAAGAGACCCAGTACTTC.

The chain employs TRBV18 and TRBJ1-3; D is perhaps TRBD1 (6 bases). Germline assignment: CDR1 KGHSH and CDR2 LQKENI. The CDR3 has 15 amino acids. V lost 2 bases and J lost 2, with 10 bases in between. The CDR3 DNA is TGTGCCAGCTCACCAACAGGGCATACTGGAAACACCATATATTTT. Its protein product is CASSPTGHTGNTIYF.

CDR3 bases: TGTGCCAGCAGCGCCAGGGGGAATGAAGCTTTCTTT. Translation gives CASSARGNEAFF. This sequence joins TRBV7-9 and TRBJ1-1; 7 bases align to TRBD1. The germline gives CDR1 SEHNR, CDR2 FQNEAQ (reference sequence). CDR3 length equals 12 residues. V trimming: 5 bases; J trimming: 7 bases; junction bases outside the gene matches: 4.

J is TRBJ1-5 and V is TRBV27; D is possibly TRBD1 (6 bases). The germline V gene encodes CDR1 MNHEY and CDR2 SMNVEV (reference sequence). The CDR3 is made up of 15 amino acids. With 6 bases removed from V and 3 bases from J, the gap between germline ends came to 15 bases. The CDR3 protein is CASSLGGGPNQPQHF. The CDR3 nucleotides read TGTGCCAGCAGCTTAGGCGGGGGGCCCAATCAGCCCCAGCATTTT.

This chain connects TRBV6-4 to TRBJ2-1; 7 bases match TRBD1. Trimming took 4 bases from V and 3 from J; bases not matched to a gene: 0. This CDR3 has 13 amino acids. Looked up from germline, CDR1 is MRHNA and CDR2 is SNTAGT. CDR3 nucleotide sequence: TGTGCCAGCAGTGGGACAGGCTACAATGAGCAGTTCTTC. Protein: CASSGTGYNEQFF.

The J gene is TRBJ2-3, the V gene TRBV5-4; D is possibly TRBD2 (5 bases). The CDR3 loop spans 13 amino acids. Trimming cost V 4 bases and J 1 base, with 7 bases left between them. The V gene's germline CDR1 is SGHNT and CDR2 YYREEE (reference sequence). CDR3 sequence (DNA): TGTGCCAGCAGCATACTAGGCACAGATACGCAGTATTTT. This encodes CASSILGTDTQYF. The entire variable domain, with the rest obtained from reference TRBV5-4 and TRBJ2-3, is as follows: ETGVTQSPTHLIKTRGQQVTLRCSSQSGHNTVSWYQQALGQGPQFIFQYYREEENGRGNFPPRFSGLQFPNYSSELNVNALELDDSALYLCASSILGTDTQYFGPGTRLTVL.

V is TRBV7-8 and J is TRBJ2-3; 9 nucleotides match TRBD2. CDR1 is SGHVS, CDR2 FQNEAQ, per germline. V dropped 0 bases and J dropped 2; count of bases not matched to a gene: 9. The CDR3 has 18 residues. The CDR3 spells CASSLARWASGDTDTQYF. In DNA, the CDR3 is TGTGCCAGCAGCTTAGCGAGGTGGGCTAGCGGGGACACAGATACGCAGTATTTT.

This clone was found once. The V gene is TRBV10-1, the J gene TRBJ2-3; 8 nucleotides line up with TRBD2. J gave up 4 bases and V 0 bases, and 3 bases lay outside the gene matches. This CDR3 has 15 amino acids. The germline V gene has CDR1 WNHNN and CDR2 SYGVQD (reference sequence). The CDR3 reads CASSESSGGADTQYF. The CDR3 region has the DNA TGCGCCAGCAGTGAGTCGTCCGGGGGGGCAGATACGCAGTATTTT.